This T cell receptor (beta chain) was obtained from a study of Ad26.COV2.S vaccination and SARS-CoV-2 variants. About the study: Ad26.COV2.S, an intramuscular injection, was given once or twice 56 days apart. Study-wide results and limits: Those who received vaccine or placebo ended up with similar non-spike TCR breadth.

The CDR3 sequence is 13 residues long. V lost 0 bases, J lost 12 bases, and 12 bases lay in between. From germline, CDR1 is SGHTA and CDR2 FQGNSA. Treatment here: approximately 18 received Ad26.COV2.S at low or high dose, single or two shots; about 5 received placebo; per-sample allocation not given. It was on day 63 after the first vaccine or placebo injection that samples were taken. On this clone: What it binds is unknown.

Libraries were prepared by immunoSEQ multiplex PCR; TCRdb keeps only in-frame clonotypes and omits some of them. Altogether 350,000 to 450,000 clones are present, around 86% being singletons, with the ten largest covering approximately 3.6%. V and J are TRBV7-2 and TRBJ2-1; possible D gene TRBD1, 5 bases. The receptor was derived from a person aged 18-60 years who received the Ad26.COV2.S COVID-19 vaccine or a placebo. The sequences come from peripheral blood, collected in a trial of Ad26.COV2.S vaccine versus placebo. For the CDR3, the DNA is TGTGCCAGCAGCTTAGCGCGGCAGGGTGGGCAGTTCTTC. Amino acid sequence: CASSLARQGGQFF.